What follows are 10 T cell receptor beta chains derived from one specimen sequenced in a study of CD8+CD57+ T cells in acquired aplastic anemia. TCR beta VDJ and CDR3 profiles were obtained from a genomic DNA template. MiXCR was run by TCRdb on the reads, yielding one entry per CDR3 protein. The sample contains 200,000 or so distinct CDR3 sequences, over 60% of which appear only once. Source material: sorted CD4+, CD8+, or CD8+CD57+ T cells (not recorded which) from PBMCs. The source is a human donor with severe aplastic anemia or a healthy control (not recorded which).

This clonotype was observed a few times. The rearrangement joins TRBV7-9 to TRBJ1-6, with 7 bases fitting TRBD1. V lost 5 bases and J lost 6; bases outside the gene matches: 4. CDR3 length: 14 residues. Germline loops: CDR1 SEHNR, CDR2 FQNEAQ (reference sequence). The chain's CDR3 is CASSPGQSNSPLHF. The CDR3 region has the DNA TGTGCCAGCAGCCCGGGACAGTCTAATTCACCCCTCCACTTT.

The rearrangement joins TRBV9 to TRBJ1-1; maybe TRBD1 (5 bases). CDR3 size: 15 residues. Trimming pared 0 bases from V and 14 bases from J, leaving 23 bases between. In germline, CDR1 is SGDLS, CDR2 YYNGEE. CDR3 sequence: CASSVDAGLAGEQFF. The CDR3 region has the DNA TGTGCCAGCAGCGTAGATGCGGGACTAGCTGGTGAGCAGTTCTTT.

At least ten counts were recorded for this clonotype. The CDR3 loop reads CASSPLTNTGELFF. The DNA for the CDR3 is TGTGCCAGCAGCCCTCTTACGAACACCGGGGAGCTGTTTTTT. This chain connects TRBV14 to TRBJ2-2; no clear D. Germline V CDR1 and CDR2: SGHDN, FVKESK. Trimming left V 4 bases short and J 0 bases short, with 6 bases between. CDR3 size: 14 residues.

This clonotype occurred many times. This chain links TRBV7-2 with TRBJ2-1; D not resolved. The CDR3 totals 18 residues. Trimming removed 0 bases from V and 4 bases from J, with 19 bases in between. Per germline, CDR1 SGHTA and CDR2 FQGNSA. The CDR3 nucleotides read TGTGCCAGCAGCTTAGCCAGTCAGGTCTCCTTACATTACAATGAGCAGTTCTTC. It yields the protein CASSLASQVSLHYNEQFF.

This clonotype was found many times. This chain links TRBV4-1 with TRBJ2-5; D remains ambiguous. The CDR3 is made up of 16 amino acids. Germline V lookup: CDR1 MGHRA, CDR2 YSYEKL. Trimming cost V 0 bases and J 1 base, with 12 bases left between them. CDR3 sequence: CASSQDVRLGQETQYF. In DNA, the CDR3 is TGCGCCAGCAGCCAAGATGTCCGGCTAGGCCAAGAGACCCAGTACTTC.

Worth noting for this clonotype: Likely a read error: the CDR3 ends without its conserved phenylalanine or tryptophan. The rearrangement links TRBV5-4 to TRBJ2-5, with 8 nucleotides matching TRBD2. CDR1 is SGHNT, CDR2 YYREEE, per germline (reference sequence). The CDR3 runs 15 residues. V trimming: 0 bases; J trimming: 2 bases; junction bases outside the gene matches: 3. The CDR3 DNA reads TGTGCCAGCAGCTTGGTTTTAGCGGGGCAAGAGACCCAGTACCTC. The encoded protein is CASSLVLAGQETQYL.

V usage is TRBV5-1 and J usage is TRBJ2-3; D gene ambiguous. This CDR3 is 14 amino acids long. Between the trimmed V and J ends, which lost 0 bases and 0 bases, there was a span of 5 bases. Per germline, CDR1 SGHRS and CDR2 YFSETQ. The CDR3 DNA sequence: TGCGCCAGCAGCTTGGATGCGAGCACAGATACGCAGTATTTT. It translates to CASSLDASTDTQYF.

The genes are TRBV11-2 and TRBJ2-4, with D unclear. Germline CDR1 and CDR2: SGHAT and FQNNGV. CDR3 length: 14 amino acids. The V end lost 6 bases, the J end lost 6 bases, and 15 bases lay between the germline ends. CDR3 amino acids: CASSLDRVGNIQYF. CDR3 coding DNA: TGTGCCAGCAGTCTCGATCGAGTTGGAAACATTCAGTACTTC.

This clonotype was found a few times. The chain recombines TRBV19 with TRBJ2-7; 8 positions agree with TRBD2. J was trimmed by 3 bases and V by 3 bases; bases with no gene match: 7. This CDR3 comprises 15 residues. The germline gives CDR1 LNHDA, CDR2 SQIVND (reference sequence). In nucleotides, the CDR3 is TGTGCCAGTAGTATGTCGACTAGCGTGGACTACGAGCAGTACTTC. This sequence encodes CASSMSTSVDYEQYF.

This chain joins TRBV7-2 and TRBJ1-2, with unresolved D. V was cut by 1 base and J by 4 bases, with 7 bases left in between. The CDR3 length is 13 residues. Germline V gives CDR1 SGHTA, CDR2 FQGNSA. In DNA, the CDR3 is TGTGCCAGCAGCTTAGGATCTGGCTATGGCTACACCTTC. It codes for CASSLGSGYGYTF. Based on the CDR3 plus reference TRBV7-2 and TRBJ1-2, the full variable domain is GAGVSQSPSNKVTEKGKDVELRCDPISGHTALYWYRQSLGQGLEFLIYFQGNSAPDKSGLPSDRFSAERTGGSVSTLTIQRTQQEDSAVYLCASSLGSGYGYTFGSGTRLTVV.